Listed here are 24 T cell receptor beta chains from one sample, sequenced in a study of regulatory T cells in long-lasting Graves disease. Time point: persistent/refractory GD, antithyroid drugs over 5 years with positive TRAb. The TCR library was made from RNA extracted from PBMCs. Arm-PCR of CDR3 regions and iRepertoire HTBI primers were the basis on which TCR beta libraries were built. Using its own MiXCR run on the multiplex PCR reads, TCRdb lists one record per CDR3 protein. Of a few hundred thousand distinct CDR3 sequences listed, approximately 22% are singletons. The sample was peripheral blood mononuclear cells (PBMCs), taken when the disease was refractory, from a patient treated with antithyroid drugs. These receptors all stem from a female donor with Graves disease.

The chain is built from TRBV25-1 and TRBJ1-6; possible D gene TRBD1, 5 bases. Deletions cut 2 bases from V and 9 bases from J, with 17 bases between. Germline loops: CDR1 MGHDK, CDR2 SYGVNS. The CDR3 covers 16 residues. The chain's CDR3 is CASSEMRAGGGSPLHF. The CDR3 DNA reads as TGTGCCAGCAGTGAAATGAGGGCGGGGGGGGGTTCACCCCTCCACTTT.

This clonotype was observed a handful of times. This chain uses TRBV30 with TRBJ2-7, with D perhaps TRBD1 or TRBD2 (5 bases each). CDR1 is GTSNPN and CDR2 is SVGIG in the germline V gene (reference sequence). The CDR3 has 13 residues. The V and J ends lost 8 bases and 2 bases respectively, with 16 bases between them. CDR3 loop: CALGGEGPYEQYF. CDR3 DNA sequence: TGTGCCCTTGGCGGCGAGGGACCCTACGAGCAGTACTTC. Combining the CDR3 with reference TRBV30 and TRBJ2-7 gives the whole variable domain SQTIHQWPATLVQPVGSPLSLECTVEGTSNPNLYWYRQAAGRGLQLLFYSVGIGQISSEVPQNLSASRPQDRQFILSSKKLLLSDSGFYLCALGGEGPYEQYFGPGTRLTVT.

The rearrangement links TRBV19 to TRBJ2-3; D may be TRBD1 or TRBD2 (7 bases each). The CDR3 is 16 amino acids. Germline V CDR1 and CDR2: LNHDA, SQIVND (reference sequence). Trimming stripped 3 bases from V and 4 bases from J, with 17 bases between. The CDR3 sequence is CASSMVEGGGADTQYF. For the CDR3, the DNA is TGTGCCAGTAGTATGGTCGAGGGAGGGGGCGCAGATACGCAGTATTTT. Supplemented by reference TRBV19 and TRBJ2-3, the full variable domain reads DGGITQSPKYLFRKEGQNVTLSCEQNLNHDAMYWYRQDPGQGLRLIYYSQIVNDFQKGDIAEGYSVSREKKESFPLTVTSAQKNPTAFYLCASSMVEGGGADTQYFGPGTRLTVL.

This chain uses TRBV25-1 with TRBJ2-5, with D maybe TRBD1 (7 bases). With 0 bases removed from V and 5 bases from J, the gap between germline ends came to 16 bases. CDR3 length: 16 amino acids. From germline, CDR1 is MGHDK and CDR2 SYGVNS. The CDR3 sequence: CASSEYSRGDLETQYF. The CDR3, as DNA: TGTGCCAGCAGTGAATATAGCAGGGGGGATTTGGAGACCCAGTACTTC.

This clonotype was counted many times. V gene TRBV5-1 combines with J gene TRBJ1-1, with unresolved D. The CDR3 sequence is 14 residues long. The germline V and J ends were trimmed by 3 bases and 4 bases, with 13 bases remaining between them. The V gene's germline CDR1 is SGHRS and CDR2 YFSETQ. The CDR3 nucleotides are TGCGCCAGCAGCTCCACCGGTGAGGTCACTGAAGCTTTCTTT. It translates to CASSSTGEVTEAFF.

J is TRBJ2-2 and V is TRBV12-3 or TRBV12-4; 14 nucleotides agree with TRBD2. CDR3 length equals 18 residues. V trimming: 5 bases; J trimming: 5 bases; junction bases outside the gene matches: 10. CDR3 sequence reads: CASSTGLAGGLYTGELFF. The CDR3 DNA reads as TGTGCCAGCAGTACCGGACTAGCGGGGGGCCTCTATACCGGGGAGCTGTTTTTT.

This clonotype was recorded a few times. The gene calls are TRBV20-1 and TRBJ1-1; D ambiguous. V gave up 1 base and J gave up 6 bases, with 3 bases separating them. The CDR3 has 10 amino acids. The germline gives CDR1 DFQATT, CDR2 SNEGSKA (reference sequence). For the CDR3, the DNA is TGCAGTGCTAGAGTCGCTGAAGCTTTCTTT. It yields the protein CSARVAEAFF.

This chain links TRBV18 with TRBJ1-1; the match to TRBD1 covers 9 bases. The CDR3 sequence is 14 residues long. Germline lookup yields CDR1 KGHSH and CDR2 LQKENI. The ends lost 4 bases at V and 3 bases at J; junction bases unmatched: 3. CDR3 region: CASSRQGDDTEAFF. The CDR3 coding sequence is TGTGCCAGCTCACGACAGGGGGATGACACTGAAGCTTTCTTT.

V and J are TRBV29-1 and TRBJ2-1, with D possibly TRBD2 on 6 matching bases. Germline V CDR1 and CDR2: SQVTM, ANQGSEA. The germline V and J ends were trimmed by 3 bases and 11 bases, with 14 bases remaining between them. CDR3 length: 12 amino acids. CDR3 in DNA: TGCAGCGTTGAGAGTAGCGGTTCGAAGCAGTTCTTC. Translated: CSVESSGSKQFF.

This clonotype was seen repeatedly, ten times or more. The chain recombines TRBV20-1 with TRBJ2-5; 7 bases are shared with TRBD1. The J segment lost 2 bases and the V segment lost 6 bases, leaving 3 bases of the junction unmatched. The CDR3 loop spans 12 amino acids. Germline values: CDR1 DFQATT, CDR2 SNEGSKA (reference sequence). The chain's CDR3 is CSAPGQQETQYF. Here the CDR3 DNA reads TGCAGTGCGCCGGGACAGCAAGAGACCCAGTACTTC.

The chain employs TRBV2 and TRBJ2-1; possible D gene TRBD2, 6 bases. The CDR3 is 16 amino acids. Germline lookup yields CDR1 SNHLY and CDR2 FYNNEI. Between the trimmed V and J ends, which lost 6 bases and 2 bases, there was a span of 17 bases. CDR3 protein: CASSGRGTGAYNEQFF. The CDR3, as DNA: TGTGCCAGCAGCGGAAGGGGAACGGGGGCCTACAATGAGCAGTTCTTC.

Remarks on this clonotype: A much larger clone lies one base from this, so it may be a read error. The V gene is TRBV20-1, the J gene TRBJ2-4, with 9 bases matching TRBD2. From germline, CDR1 is DFQATT and CDR2 SNEGSKA (reference sequence). The V gene end was trimmed by 0 bases and the J gene end by 15 bases; junction bases not matched to a gene: 15. The CDR3 has 15 residues. CDR3 DNA: TGCAGTGCTAGAGATCTTGGGGCTAGCGGGGAGACCCGGTACTTC. It translates to CSARDLGASGETRYF.

Notes on this clonotype: This could be a read error, since a much larger clone is one nucleotide away. The chain has TRBV6-1 and TRBJ1-5; D gene ambiguous. CDR1 MNHNS and CDR2 SASEGT come from the germline V gene. The CDR3 consists of 13 residues. The CDR3 sequence is CASRSFSNQPQRF. CDR3 nucleotides: TGTGCCAGCAGGTCCTTTAGCAATCAGCCCCAGCGTTTT.

Ten or more counts support this clonotype. The CDR3 loop reads CASSQGDTEAFF. The CDR3 DNA reads TGTGCCAGCTCACAGGGGGACACTGAAGCTTTCTTT. The chain uses TRBV3-1 and TRBJ1-1; 8 bases are shared with TRBD1. Germline trimming cut 8 bases from V and 3 bases from J; bases unmatched to any gene: 2. CDR1 and CDR2 from the germline V gene are LGHDT and YNNKEL (reference sequence). The CDR3 has 12 residues.

The V gene is TRBV29-1, the J gene TRBJ1-2, with TRBD1 as a possible D gene (5 bases). The CDR3 has 12 residues. Germline CDR1 reads SQVTM; CDR2 reads ANQGSEA. The germline V and J ends were trimmed by 5 bases and 3 bases, with 10 bases remaining between them. This chain's CDR3 is CSVWGEYYGYTF. CDR3 in DNA: TGCAGCGTTTGGGGGGAGTACTATGGCTACACCTTC. The entire variable domain, with the rest obtained from reference TRBV29-1 and TRBJ1-2, is as follows: SAVISQKPSRDICQRGTSLTIQCQVDSQVTMMFWYRQQPGQSLTLIATANQGSEATYESGFVIDKFPISRPNLTFSTLTVSNMSPEDSSIYLCSVWGEYYGYTFGSGTRLTVV.

The sample holds many counts of this clonotype. This rearrangement joins TRBV11-3 to TRBJ2-3, with 7 bases identical to TRBD2. Germline CDR1 and CDR2: SGHNT and YENEEA. V was clipped by 1 base and J by 2 bases; unmatched bases: 6. This CDR3 is built from 16 residues. CDR3 protein: CASSLGLAAYTDTQYF. DNA of the CDR3: TGTGCCAGCAGCTTAGGGCTAGCGGCTTACACAGATACGCAGTATTTT.

This clonotype was recorded at least ten times. This chain connects TRBV12-3 or TRBV12-4 to TRBJ1-3, with 8 nucleotides matching TRBD1. The CDR3 runs 15 residues. Unmatched junction bases numbered 4, after V lost 6 bases and J lost 0 bases. The CDR3 protein is CASRTGVDSGNTIYF. As DNA, the CDR3 is TGTGCCAGCAGGACAGGGGTCGACTCTGGAAACACCATATATTTT.

This clonotype was counted at least ten times. This rearrangement joins TRBV15 to TRBJ1-2; a possible D gene is TRBD1 (6 bases). Per germline, CDR1 LNHNV and CDR2 YYDKDF (reference sequence). Trimming stripped 0 bases from V and 2 bases from J, with 7 bases between. This CDR3 has 14 amino acids. This chain's CDR3 is CATSRDQGNYGYTF. The CDR3 nucleotides read TGTGCCACCAGCAGAGATCAGGGGAACTATGGCTACACCTTC.

This clonotype has only a few counts. The chain is built from TRBV6-1 and TRBJ1-1, with D hard to call. Germline V gene data show CDR1 as MNHNS and CDR2 as SASEGT. The CDR3 is made up of 15 amino acids. V lost 6 bases and J 3 bases, leaving 17 bases between the germline ends. CDR3 DNA sequence: TGTGCCAGCAGCAATAGCGGAGACACCTACACTGAAGCTTTCTTT. Amino acid sequence: CASSNSGDTYTEAFF.

This clonotype has a handful of counts. J is TRBJ1-5 and V is TRBV5-1; TRBD1 matches 8 bases. The junction had 8 bases not matched to a gene; V was cut back by 4 bases and J by 5 bases. The CDR3 totals 15 residues. Per germline, CDR1 SGHRS and CDR2 YFSETQ. CDR3 amino acids: CASSTGGRSDQPQHF. The CDR3 nucleotides are TGCGCCAGCAGCACAGGGGGACGGAGCGATCAGCCCCAGCATTTT.

This clonotype was recorded a few times. The rearrangement joins TRBV27 to TRBJ2-2; TRBD2 is a possible D gene (6 bases). Germline V gives CDR1 MNHEY, CDR2 SMNVEV (reference sequence). The CDR3 is made up of 14 amino acids. V was clipped by 8 bases and J by 2 bases, with 12 bases between them. The CDR3 spells CASWEDLNTGELFF. The CDR3 coding sequence is TGTGCCAGCTGGGAGGACCTTAACACCGGGGAGCTGTTTTTT.

In its sample, this clonotype was seen many times. The gene calls are TRBV27 and TRBJ2-7; TRBD2 matches at 9 bases. This CDR3 is 16 amino acids long. V was clipped by 5 bases and J by 6 bases; unmatched bases: 14. Germline CDR1 MNHEY, CDR2 SMNVEV (reference sequence). The CDR3 sequence: CASSLTPGTSRVEQYF. The CDR3, as DNA: TGTGCCAGCAGTCTCACACCCGGGACTAGCCGCGTCGAGCAGTACTTC.

A word on this clonotype: One end of the junction does not line up with germline, which may come from a read error. This chain uses TRBV5-4 with TRBJ1-2; the D is unclear. In germline, CDR1 is SGHNT, CDR2 YYREEE (reference sequence). This CDR3 is built from 12 residues. CDR3: CASSLIGGTSAF. Written as DNA, the CDR3 is TGTGCCAGCAGCTTGATTGGTGGCACCTCGGCCTTC. Drawing the rest from reference TRBV5-4 and TRBJ1-2, the complete variable domain is ETGVTQSPTHLIKTRGQQVTLRCSSQSGHNTVSWYQQALGQGPQFIFQYYREEENGRGNFPPRFSGLQFPNYSSELNVNALELDDSALYLCASSLIGGTSAFGSGTRLTVV.

The chain recombines TRBV5-5 with TRBJ2-5; 7 bases align to TRBD1. The CDR3 runs to 14 residues. CDR1 SGHKS and CDR2 YYEKEE come from the germline V gene (reference sequence). The V segment lost 4 bases and the J segment 4 bases; nucleotides outside the gene matches: 7. CDR3: CASSHQTGLETQYF. CDR3 bases: TGTGCCAGCAGCCACCAGACAGGGTTAGAGACCCAGTACTTC.